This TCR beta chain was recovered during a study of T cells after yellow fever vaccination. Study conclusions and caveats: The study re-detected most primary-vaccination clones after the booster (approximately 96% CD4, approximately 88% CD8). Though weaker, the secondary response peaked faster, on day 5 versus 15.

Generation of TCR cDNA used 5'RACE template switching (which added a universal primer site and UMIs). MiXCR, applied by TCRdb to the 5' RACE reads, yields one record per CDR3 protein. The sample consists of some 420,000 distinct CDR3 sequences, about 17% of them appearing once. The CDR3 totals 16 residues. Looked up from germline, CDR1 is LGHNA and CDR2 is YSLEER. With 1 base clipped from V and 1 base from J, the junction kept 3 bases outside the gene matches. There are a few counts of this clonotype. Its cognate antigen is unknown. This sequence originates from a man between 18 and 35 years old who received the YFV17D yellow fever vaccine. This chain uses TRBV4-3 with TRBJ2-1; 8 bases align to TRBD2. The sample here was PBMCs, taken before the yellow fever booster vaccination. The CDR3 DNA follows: TGCGCCAGCAGCCAAGGCGGGGGGCTTTCCTACAATGAGCAGTTCTTC. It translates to CASSQGGGLSYNEQFF.